The following is a T cell receptor beta chain sequence with its context. V shed 2 bases, J shed 3 bases, and the junction held 8 bases outside the gene matches. Germline assignment: CDR1 MGHRA and CDR2 YSYEKL. The CDR3 totals 16 residues. The data originate from a study of blood T cell repertoires in COVID-19. As for the study in general: The samples span acute and convalescent COVID-19 from the United States, Italy and Spain. The cDNA or gDNA used as material had been derived from T cells, B-cell-depleted T cells, or PBMCs.

As handled by the study authors: Amplification with reference gene primers provided the estimates of nucleated cell counts. Method: immunoSEQ multiplex PCR; TCRdb's copy keeps in-frame clones and lacks some. The V and J calls and clone size come from that table; D and trimming were worked out from the DNA. The table lists around 190,000 clones, 65% to 90% of them singletons. This sequence joins TRBV4-1 and TRBJ2-7; 9 nucleotides align to TRBD1. The specimen was peripheral blood. The TCR comes from a human donor in a cohort sampled during active COVID-19. CDR3: CASSQTGTGSLYEQYF. CDR3 coding DNA: TGCGCCAGCAGCCAAACCGGGACAGGGTCCCTCTACGAGCAGTACTTC.